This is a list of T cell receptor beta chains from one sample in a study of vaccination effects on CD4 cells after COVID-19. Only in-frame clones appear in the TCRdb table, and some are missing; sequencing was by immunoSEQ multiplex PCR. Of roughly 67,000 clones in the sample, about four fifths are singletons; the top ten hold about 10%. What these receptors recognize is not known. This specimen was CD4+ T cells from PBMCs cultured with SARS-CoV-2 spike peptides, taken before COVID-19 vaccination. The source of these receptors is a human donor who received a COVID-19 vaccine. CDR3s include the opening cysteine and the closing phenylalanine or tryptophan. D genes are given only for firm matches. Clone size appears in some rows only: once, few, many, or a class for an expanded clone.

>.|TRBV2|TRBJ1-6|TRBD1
TGTGCCAGCACCGAAGAAGGACAGGGGCCACCCCTCCACTTT
CASTEEGQGPPLHF
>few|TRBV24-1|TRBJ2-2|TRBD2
TGTGCCACAACTAGCGGGGGGGCACGGGGCGCGAACACCGGGGAGCTGTTTTTT
CATTSGGARGANTGELFF
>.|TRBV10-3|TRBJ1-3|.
TGTGCCATCAGTGAGTCAACATACTCTGGAAACACCATATATTTT
CAISESTYSGNTIYF
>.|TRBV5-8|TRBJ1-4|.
TGTGCCAGCAGCTTGGGGGACCAGGAAAAACTGTTTTTT
CASSLGDQEKLFF
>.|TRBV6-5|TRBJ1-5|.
.
CASRHRQALYQPQHF
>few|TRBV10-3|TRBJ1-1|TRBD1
TGTGCCATCAGTAGCAGACAGGGGGACACTGAAGCTTTCTTT
CAISSRQGDTEAFF
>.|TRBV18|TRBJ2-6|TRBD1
TGTGCCAGCTCACGACAGGGGGCGGCTGGGGCCAACGTCCTGACTTTC
CASSRQGAAGANVLTF
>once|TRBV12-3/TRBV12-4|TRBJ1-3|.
TGTGCCAGCAGTTCAGGGGGAAACACCATATATTTT
CASSSGGNTIYF
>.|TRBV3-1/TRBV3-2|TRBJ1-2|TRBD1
TGTGCCAGCAGCCAACGCACGGGACAGGGTGACAATGGCTACACCTTC
CASSQRTGQGDNGYTF
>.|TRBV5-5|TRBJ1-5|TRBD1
TGTGCCAGCAGGTTAGGACAGGGGATGAATCAGCCCCAGCATTTT
CASRLGQGMNQPQHF
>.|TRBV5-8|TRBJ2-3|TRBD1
TGTGCCAGCAGCTTTACGACAGGGGGCTATGCAGATACGCAGTATTTT
CASSFTTGGYADTQYF
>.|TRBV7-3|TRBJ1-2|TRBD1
TGTGCCAGCAGCTTCGAGGGGGCTTGGGGCTACACCTTC
CASSFEGAWGYTF
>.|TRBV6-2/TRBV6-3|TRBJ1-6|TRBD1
TGTGCCAGCAGTTACGGTGGACAGGGGGGATCACCCCTCCACTTT
CASSYGGQGGSPLHF
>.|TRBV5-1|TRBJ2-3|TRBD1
TGCGCCAGCAGCCTCCAGGGGGCAGTTGGCACAGATACGCAGTATTTT
CASSLQGAVGTDTQYF
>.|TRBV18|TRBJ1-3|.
TGTGCCACCCGCGAGGGGGGACGTTTAAACACCATATATTTT
CATREGGRLNTIYF
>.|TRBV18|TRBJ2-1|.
TGTGCCAGCTCACCAGGGAGAACCTACAATGAGCAGTTCTTC
CASSPGRTYNEQFF
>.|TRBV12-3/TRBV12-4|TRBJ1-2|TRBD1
TGTGCCAGCAGAGGACAGGGGCACTATGGCTACACCTTC
CASRGQGHYGYTF
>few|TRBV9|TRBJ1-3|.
TGTGCCAGCAGCGTAGCTCCGGGCCCGACTTCAAACACCATATATTTT
CASSVAPGPTSNTIYF
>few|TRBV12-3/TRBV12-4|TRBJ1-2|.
TGTGCCAGCAGTTTAGAAGTCCCCTATGGCTACACCTTC
CASSLEVPYGYTF
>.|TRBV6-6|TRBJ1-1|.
TGTGCCAGCATAAGACAGAACATGAACACTGAAGCTTTCTTT
CASIRQNMNTEAFF
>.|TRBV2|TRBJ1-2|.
TGTGCCAGCAGCCCCAGTTATGGCTACACCTTC
CASSPSYGYTF
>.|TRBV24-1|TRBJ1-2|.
TGTGCCACCTCCTCAGGGAGCTATGGCTACACCTTC
CATSSGSYGYTF
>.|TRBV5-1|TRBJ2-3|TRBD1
TGCGCCAGCAGCTTGGGTCTAACGGGACAGGGGTACACAGATACGCAGTATTTT
CASSLGLTGQGYTDTQYF
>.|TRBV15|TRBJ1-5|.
TGTGCCACCAGCAGAGGGACAGTCGGCAATCAGCCCCAGCATTTT
CATSRGTVGNQPQHF
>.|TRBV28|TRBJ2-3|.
TGTGCCAGCAGTTACCCCTCCCTTGGTACGCAGTATTTT
CASSYPSLGTQYF
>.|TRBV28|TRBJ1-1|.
TGTGCTGTGAGGGGACGGAACACTGAAGCTTTCTTT
CAVRGRNTEAFF
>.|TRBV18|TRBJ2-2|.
TGTGCCAGCTCACCAGGGGAAGCGTTCGCGAACACCGGGGAGCTGTTTTTT
CASSPGEAFANTGELFF
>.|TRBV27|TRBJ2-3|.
TGTGCCAGCAGTTTAAGGGGCACAGATACGCAGTATTTT
CASSLRGTDTQYF
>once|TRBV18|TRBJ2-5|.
TGTGCCAGCTCACGGACCGAAGAGACCCAGTACTTC
CASSRTEETQYF
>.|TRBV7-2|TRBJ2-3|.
TGTGCCAGCAGCTTAATTCCCGGGGCAGATACGCAGTATTTT
CASSLIPGADTQYF
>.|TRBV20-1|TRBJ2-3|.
TGCAGGATGGGAAACACAGATACGCAGTATTTT
CRMGNTDTQYF
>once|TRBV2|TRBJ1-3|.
TGTGCCAGCACCCAGAGCTCTGGAAACACCATATATTTT
CASTQSSGNTIYF
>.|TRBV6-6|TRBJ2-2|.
TGTGCCAGCCTTGGCAGGGATGGTGGCACCGGGGAGCTGTTTTTT
CASLGRDGGTGELFF
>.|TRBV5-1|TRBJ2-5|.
TGCGCCAGCAGCTTGGGACACCCGGGTGGGGAGACCCAGTACTTC
CASSLGHPGGETQYF
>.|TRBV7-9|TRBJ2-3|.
TGTGCCAGCAGCTTAGCGGGGCCAGATACGCAGTATTTT
CASSLAGPDTQYF
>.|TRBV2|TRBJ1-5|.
TGTGCCAGCAGTGAAGAGTGGGGGCAGTATAGCAATCAGCCCCAGCATTTT
CASSEEWGQYSNQPQHF
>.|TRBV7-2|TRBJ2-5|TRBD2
TGTGCCAGCAGCACCACTAGCGGGGAAGAGACCCAGTACTTC
CASSTTSGEETQYF
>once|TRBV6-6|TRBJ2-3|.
TGTGCCAGCAGTTACGGGCAGAACACAGATACGCAGTATTTT
CASSYGQNTDTQYF
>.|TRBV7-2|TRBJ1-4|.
TGTGCCAGCAGCCCACCGTCGGCCTTCGCGAGGCTGTTTTTT
CASSPPSAFARLFF
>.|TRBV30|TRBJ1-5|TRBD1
TGTGCCTGGAGTAGGGGGACAGGGGGAAATCAGCCCCAGCATTTT
CAWSRGTGGNQPQHF
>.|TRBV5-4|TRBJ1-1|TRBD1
TGTGCCAGCAGCTTAAGTTTGACAGGGGCCGTTGAAGCTTTCTTT
CASSLSLTGAVEAFF